The clone carrying this T cell receptor (beta chain) was picked up a small number of times. Antigen specificity is unknown. Using a J-beta primer mix together with a sample-barcoded 5' primer, a second PCR was run for about 7 to 12 cycles. The template-switch adaptor, which had 12 random nucleotides, put a tag on each cDNA molecule. Via MiXCR, TCRdb re-called the 5' RACE reads, giving one row per CDR3 protein. Of 850,000 to 1,300,000 distinct CDR3 sequences listed, less than 50% are singletons. The study isolated at least 7 million PBMCs from each sample. The record originates from a study of blood T cells in healthy people across ages. Overall study findings and caveats: It was held that the diversity estimates obtained from one million T cells were underestimates. Observed TCR beta diversity per million T cells went down as age went up. This fall followed a roughly linear course with age.

The CDR3 length is 16 residues. Per the germline V gene, CDR1 is MNHNY and CDR2 is SVGAGI (reference sequence). The junction had 10 bases not matched to a gene; V was cut back by 7 bases and J by 1 base. Sequencing was carried out using blood. This clonotype was sampled from a woman aged 60 to 75 in good health. This chain joins TRBV6-6 and TRBJ2-7, with 10 bases that match TRBD1. CDR3 sequence (DNA): TGTGCCAGCAAGACAACCGGGACAGGGGCTTCCTACGAGCAGTACTTC. This codes for CASKTTGTGASYEQYF.